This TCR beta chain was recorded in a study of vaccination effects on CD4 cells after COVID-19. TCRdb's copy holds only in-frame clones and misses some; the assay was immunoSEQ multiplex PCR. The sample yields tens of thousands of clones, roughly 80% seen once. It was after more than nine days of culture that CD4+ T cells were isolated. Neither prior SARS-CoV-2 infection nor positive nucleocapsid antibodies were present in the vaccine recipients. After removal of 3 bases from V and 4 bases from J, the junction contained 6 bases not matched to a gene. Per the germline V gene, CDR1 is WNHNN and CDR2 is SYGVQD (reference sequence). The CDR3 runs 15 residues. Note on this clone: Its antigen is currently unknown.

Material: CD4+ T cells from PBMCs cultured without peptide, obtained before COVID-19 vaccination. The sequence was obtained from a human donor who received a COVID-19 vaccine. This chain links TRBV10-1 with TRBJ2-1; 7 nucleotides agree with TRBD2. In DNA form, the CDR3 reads TGCGCCAGCAGTGAAGTGCGGGGGTTTTACAATGAGCAGTTCTTC. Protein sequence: CASSEVRGFYNEQFF.